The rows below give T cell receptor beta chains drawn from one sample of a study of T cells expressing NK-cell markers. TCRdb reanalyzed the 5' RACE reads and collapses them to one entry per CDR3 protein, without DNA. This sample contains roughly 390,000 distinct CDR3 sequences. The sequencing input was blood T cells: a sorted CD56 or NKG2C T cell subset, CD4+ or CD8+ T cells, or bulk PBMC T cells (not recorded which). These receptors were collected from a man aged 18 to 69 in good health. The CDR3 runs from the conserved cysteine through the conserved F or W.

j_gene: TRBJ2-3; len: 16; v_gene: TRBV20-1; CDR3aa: CSAREVLAGVRGTQYF
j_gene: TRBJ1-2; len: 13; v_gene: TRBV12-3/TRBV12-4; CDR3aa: CASSWTGGYGYTF
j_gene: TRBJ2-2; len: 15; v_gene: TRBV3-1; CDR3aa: CASSRTAANTGELFF
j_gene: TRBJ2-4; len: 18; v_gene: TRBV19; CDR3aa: CASSIDSASLLAKNIQYF
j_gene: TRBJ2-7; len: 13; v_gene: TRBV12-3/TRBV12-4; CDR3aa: CASATQTLYEQYF
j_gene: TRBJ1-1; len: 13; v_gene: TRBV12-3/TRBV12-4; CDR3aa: CASSFTTNTEAFF
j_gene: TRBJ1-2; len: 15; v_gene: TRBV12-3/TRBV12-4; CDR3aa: CASSSGTGNRYGYTF
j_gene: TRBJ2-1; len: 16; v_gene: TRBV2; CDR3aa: CASNRAGVLSYNEQFF
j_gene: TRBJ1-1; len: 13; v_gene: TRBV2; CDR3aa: CASSLREDTEAFF
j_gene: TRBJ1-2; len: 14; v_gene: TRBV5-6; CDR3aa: CASSPIRERYGYTF
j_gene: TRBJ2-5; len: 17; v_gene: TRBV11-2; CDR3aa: CASSYTRVGGTKETQYF
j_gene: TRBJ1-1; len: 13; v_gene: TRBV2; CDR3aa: CASSALGGTEAFF
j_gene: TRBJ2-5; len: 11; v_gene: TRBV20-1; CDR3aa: CSGERGETQYF
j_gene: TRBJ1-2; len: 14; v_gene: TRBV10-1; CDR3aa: CASKIGGRDYGYTF
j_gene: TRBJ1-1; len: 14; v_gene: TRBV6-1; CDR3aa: CASSSELGAFEAFF
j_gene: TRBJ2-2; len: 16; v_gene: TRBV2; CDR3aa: CASRVPLGPNTGELFF
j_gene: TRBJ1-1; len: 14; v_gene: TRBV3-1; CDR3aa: CASSQEMGKAEAFF
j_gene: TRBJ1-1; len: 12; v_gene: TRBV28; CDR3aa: CASRGGGTEAFF
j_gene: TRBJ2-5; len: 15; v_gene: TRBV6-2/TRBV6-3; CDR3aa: CASSLQTGGGETQYF
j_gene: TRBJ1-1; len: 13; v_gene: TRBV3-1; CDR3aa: CASSRPGVDEAFF
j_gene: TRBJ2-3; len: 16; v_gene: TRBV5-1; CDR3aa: CASSPGGGGTTDTQYF
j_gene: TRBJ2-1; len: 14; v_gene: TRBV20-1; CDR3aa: CSARYSGVYNEQFF
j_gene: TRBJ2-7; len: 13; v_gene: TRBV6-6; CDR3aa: CASRGHSTYEQYF
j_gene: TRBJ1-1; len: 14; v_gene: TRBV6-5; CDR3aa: CASSSTGAEAEAFF
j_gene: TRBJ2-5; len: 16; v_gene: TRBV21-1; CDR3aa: CASSKPRRSEEETQYF
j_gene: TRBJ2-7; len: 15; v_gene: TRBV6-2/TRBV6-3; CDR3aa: CASSPNFSGGYEQYF
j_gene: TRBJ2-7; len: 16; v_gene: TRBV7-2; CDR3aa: CASSAKGGGTSYEQYF
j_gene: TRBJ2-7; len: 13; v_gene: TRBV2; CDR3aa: CASSATSFYEQYF
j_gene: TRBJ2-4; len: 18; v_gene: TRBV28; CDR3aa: CASSPLGTGQSAKNIQYF
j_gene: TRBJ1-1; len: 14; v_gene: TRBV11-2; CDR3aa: CASSLVRRGSEAFF
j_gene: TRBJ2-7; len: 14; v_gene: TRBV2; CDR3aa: CASLPNRRESEQYF
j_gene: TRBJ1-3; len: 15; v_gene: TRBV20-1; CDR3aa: CSASLLGRSGNTIYF
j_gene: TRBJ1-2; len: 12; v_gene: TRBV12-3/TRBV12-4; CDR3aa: CASTGQGRGYTF
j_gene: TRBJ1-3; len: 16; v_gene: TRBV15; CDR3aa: CATSRGKSMGGNTIYF
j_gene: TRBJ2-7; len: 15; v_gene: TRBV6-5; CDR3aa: CASSREQGRNYEQYF
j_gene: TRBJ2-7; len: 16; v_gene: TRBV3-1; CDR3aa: CASSQVGQENSYEQYF
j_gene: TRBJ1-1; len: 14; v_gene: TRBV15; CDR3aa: CATSSQQGGTEAFF
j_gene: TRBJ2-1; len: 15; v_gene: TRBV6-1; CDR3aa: CASSESWLALNEQFF
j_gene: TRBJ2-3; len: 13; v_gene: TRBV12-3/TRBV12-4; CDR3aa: CASSASGGAQRYF
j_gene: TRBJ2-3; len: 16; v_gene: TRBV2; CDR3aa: CASSRLAGGQTDTQYF
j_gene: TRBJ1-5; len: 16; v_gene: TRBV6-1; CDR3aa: CASRPLTGYSNQPQHF
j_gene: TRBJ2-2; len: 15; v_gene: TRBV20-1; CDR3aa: CSATPRGGSTGELFF